Below are 13 T cell receptor beta chains sequenced from a single sample in a study of blood T cell repertoires in COVID-19. Sequencing used immunoSEQ multiplex PCR; TCRdb keeps in-frame clones, though not all of them. The sample has fewer than 300,000 clones, roughly 88% seen once. The sequenced sample consisted of PBMCs or T cells enriched from blood (not recorded which). The source is a woman between 40 and 55 years old with acute COVID-19.

The V and J genes are TRBV5-4 and TRBJ2-7; maybe TRBD1 (5 bases). The CDR3 is made up of 15 amino acids. From germline, CDR1 is SGHNT and CDR2 YYREEE (reference sequence). Trimming removed 4 bases from V and 2 bases from J, with 16 bases in between. CDR3 amino acids: CASSHTGHVAYEQYF. Written as DNA, the CDR3 is TGTGCCAGCAGCCATACTGGACACGTCGCCTACGAGCAGTACTTC.

A single count supports this clone. The chain is built from TRBV2 and TRBJ1-4; 8 positions match TRBD1. Germline V gene data show CDR1 as SNHLY and CDR2 as FYNNEI. Losses at the gene ends were 3 bases for V and 8 bases for J; bases not matched to a gene: 11. This CDR3 spans 16 amino acids. The CDR3 DNA follows: TGTGCCAGCAGTGAGGGCAGGACAGGGAGAGCGGAAAAACTGTTTTTT. The encoded protein is CASSEGRTGRAEKLFF.

The genes are TRBV7-3 and TRBJ2-2, with TRBD1 matching over 10 bases. The CDR3 has 18 amino acids. J lost 4 bases, V lost 5 bases, and 13 bases had no gene match. The germline V gene has CDR1 SGHTA and CDR2 FQGTGA. Here the CDR3 reads CASSPHGGTGVGTGELFF. CDR3 nucleotide sequence: TGTGCCAGCAGCCCCCATGGGGGGACAGGGGTTGGCACCGGGGAGCTGTTTTTT.

V usage is TRBV2 and J usage is TRBJ2-7; D gene uncertain. From germline, CDR1 is SNHLY and CDR2 FYNNEI. Trimming cost V 3 bases and J 3 bases, with 6 bases left between them. The CDR3 totals 12 residues. The CDR3 region is CASSDTIYEQYF. The DNA of the CDR3 is TGTGCCAGCAGTGACACAATCTACGAGCAGTACTTC. The whole variable domain, remainder taken from reference TRBV2 and TRBJ2-7, is EPEVTQTPSHQVTQMGQEVILRCVPISNHLYFYWYRQILGQKVEFLVSFYNNEISEKSEIFDDQFSVERPDGSNFTLKIRSTKLEDSAMYFCASSDTIYEQYFGPGTRLTVT.

This sequence joins TRBV24-1 and TRBJ1-5, with D possibly being TRBD1 (5 bases). Trimming took 6 bases from V and 2 from J, leaving 10 bases between them. The CDR3 is 14 residues long. Germline V gives CDR1 KGHDR, CDR2 SFDVKD. The CDR3: CATSTSRGNQPQHF. In DNA form, the CDR3 reads TGTGCCACCAGTACCAGCAGGGGCAATCAGCCCCAGCATTTT.

J is TRBJ1-3 and V is TRBV15; the D gene is possibly TRBD1 (6 bases). The V end was cut by 2 bases, the J end by 0 bases, with 8 bases between. The CDR3 is 15 residues long. The germline V gene encodes CDR1 LNHNV and CDR2 YYDKDF (reference sequence). The CDR3 DNA reads TGTGCCACCAGCAGACAGGGGCGCTCTGGAAACACCATATATTTT. Residues: CATSRQGRSGNTIYF.

The CDR3, as DNA: TGTGCCAGCAGCTTAGTAGCGGATGGCTCCTACAATGAGCAGTTCTTC. Its protein product is CASSLVADGSYNEQFF. The chain employs TRBV7-2 and TRBJ2-1; D is perhaps TRBD2 (6 bases). V lost 1 base, J lost 0 bases, and 10 bases lay in between. The CDR3 covers 16 residues. Germline values: CDR1 SGHTA, CDR2 FQGNSA.

The J gene is TRBJ2-2, the V gene TRBV5-4; 8 nucleotides match TRBD1. The CDR3 is 16 amino acids. CDR1 SGHNT and CDR2 YYREEE come from the germline V gene (reference sequence). The V gene end was trimmed by 0 bases and the J gene end by 7 bases; junction bases not matched to a gene: 8. CDR3 protein: CASSLEAGGRIGELFF. CDR3 in DNA: TGTGCCAGCAGCTTGGAGGCAGGGGGCCGTATCGGGGAGCTGTTTTTT.

J is TRBJ2-1 and V is TRBV7-2; 8 nucleotides match TRBD2. In germline, CDR1 is SGHTA, CDR2 FQGNSA. The V gene end was trimmed by 1 base and the J gene end by 4 bases; junction bases not matched to a gene: 6. The CDR3 runs 16 residues. The CDR3 reads CASSLVSGTQYNEQFF. In DNA, the CDR3 is TGTGCCAGCAGCTTAGTTAGCGGGACACAATACAATGAGCAGTTCTTC.

This clone is a singleton in its sample. The chain joins TRBV6-6 to TRBJ2-7; the D gene is possibly TRBD1 (6 bases). Between the trimmed V and J ends, which lost 6 bases and 3 bases, there was a span of 12 bases. CDR3 size: 13 residues. Germline values: CDR1 MNHNY, CDR2 SVGAGI (reference sequence). CDR3 loop: CASSPGTLYEQYF. The CDR3 DNA is TGTGCCAGCAGCCCCGGGACACTCTACGAGCAGTACTTC.

There are a few counts of this clone. V usage is TRBV25-1 and J usage is TRBJ1-2; possibly TRBD1 for D (6 bases). From germline, CDR1 is MGHDK and CDR2 SYGVNS. The CDR3 sequence is 14 residues long. The germline V and J ends were trimmed by 3 bases and 8 bases, with 16 bases remaining between them. The CDR3: CASSDADRLGGYTF. In nucleotides, the CDR3 is TGTGCCAGCAGTGATGCAGACAGGTTGGGGGGCTACACCTTC.

The CDR3 here is CASSLPRPPGEPNTEAFF. Here the CDR3 DNA reads TGCGCCAGCAGCTTGCCCCGGCCCCCAGGGGAACCCAACACTGAAGCTTTCTTT. The chain is built from TRBV5-1 and TRBJ1-1; maybe TRBD1 (6 bases). Germline lookup yields CDR1 SGHRS and CDR2 YFSETQ. CDR3 length equals 18 residues. V was shortened by 1 base and J by 2 bases, with 21 bases between the two germline ends.

The chain combines TRBV7-9 with TRBJ1-5; 7 nucleotides align to TRBD1. Germline CDR1 and CDR2: SEHNR and FQNEAQ (reference sequence). Trimming at V came to 5 bases and at J to 4 bases, leaving 11 bases not matched to a gene. This CDR3 has 16 residues. For the CDR3, the DNA is TGTGCCAGCAGCCTAACGACAGGGATGGGAAATCAGCCCCAGCATTTT. Protein sequence: CASSLTTGMGNQPQHF.